Listed below are T cell receptor beta chains from one sample, sequenced in a study of OX40 agonist ivuxolimab in advanced cancers. Only in-frame clones appear in the TCRdb table, and some are missing; sequencing was by immunoSEQ multiplex PCR. The table includes around 72,000 clones, approximately 89% detected once. This specimen was CD4+ or CD8+ T cells sorted from blood, taken in a trial of the OX40 agonist ivuxolimab. These receptors were obtained from an adult with an advanced solid tumor such as melanoma, head and neck, liver or kidney cancer. The CDR3 runs from the conserved cysteine through the conserved F or W.

TRBV4-1	TRBJ1-5	CASSQEALLPYSNQPQHF
TRBV28	TRBJ1-2	CASLGGRHYGYTF
TRBV5-1	TRBJ1-6	CASSLGGGSPLHF
TRBV6-6	TRBJ2-5	CASSLMGLAGEETQYF
TRBV7-8	TRBJ2-1	CASREGSFYNEQFF
TRBV23-1	TRBJ1-2	CASSQSENYGYTF
TRBV9	TRBJ2-3	CASSFTGVTDTQYF
TRBV19	TRBJ2-1	CASTIRDSNNEQFF
TRBV28	TRBJ1-2	CASSFRYRLANYGYTF
TRBV6-5	TRBJ1-1	CASRLQGGGGTEAFF
TRBV9	TRBJ1-5	CASSVGRGQPQHF
TRBV29-1	TRBJ2-3	CSVVQGITDTQYF
TRBV6-6	TRBJ2-1	CASSDLSSYNEQFF
TRBV19	TRBJ2-1	CASSPPGTASMLYNEQFF
TRBV19	TRBJ1-1	CASRKPGQILNTEAFF
TRBV11-3	TRBJ1-6	CASSLEPSNRVEALGAPLHF
TRBV19	TRBJ2-1	CATSPRVNSYNEQFF
TRBV13	TRBJ2-7	CASSLSQELTYEQYF
TRBV28	TRBJ1-1	CASRRQGALDTEAFF
TRBV5-1	TRBJ2-1	CASSVGLAGSSYNEQFF
TRBV18	TRBJ1-4	CASSPLFSHPTNEKLFF
TRBV7-2	TRBJ2-1	CASSLFSLADNEQFF
TRBV10-1	TRBJ2-7	CASKYWDRSYEQYF
TRBV7-2	TRBJ1-5	CASSSRTVGGPQHF
TRBV7-6	TRBJ2-5	CASSFKGETQYF
TRBV19	TRBJ2-7	CASSRAHNGYEQYF
TRBV5-4	TRBJ1-2	CASSSRVSGDGGYTF
TRBV5-4	TRBJ2-1	CASSLLGTGDNEQFF
TRBV19	TRBJ1-5	CASSIVGYSSNQPQHF
TRBV7-9	TRBJ1-6	CASSLGVGYNSPLHF
TRBV7-9	TRBJ2-1	CASSIGDEQFF
TRBV20-1	TRBJ2-7	CSARAGAEQYF
TRBV5-4	TRBJ2-5	CASSLQGIRETQYF
TRBV10-1	TRBJ2-5	CASTDGGAMIETQYF
TRBV5-6	TRBJ1-2	CASSLDINYGYTF
TRBV10-1	TRBJ1-6	CASSESTGSYNSPLHF
TRBV27	TRBJ1-6	CASSALAGAENSPLHF
TRBV10-1	TRBJ1-5	CASRTVYSNQPQHF
TRBV7-2	TRBJ2-3	CASSLAKGLAVPLTDTQYF
TRBV2	TRBJ1-2	CASTSSPGAGGYTF
TRBV7-9	TRBJ2-7	CASSLSLYGGRGYEQYF
TRBV15	TRBJ1-5	CATSRGGAHQPQHF
TRBV29-1	TRBJ2-3	CSVGADTQYF
TRBV6-1	TRBJ2-1	CASSGGAVDLSYNEQFF
TRBV5-1	TRBJ1-2	CASSLGQGEGYTF
TRBV9	TRBJ1-6	CASSVAGVSPLHF
TRBV7-9	TRBJ2-1	CATPGLAYNEQFF
TRBV7-6	TRBJ2-3	CASSLALAGADTQYF
TRBV7-3	TRBJ2-1	CASSPSLAGGMDEQFF
TRBV5-1	TRBJ2-7	CASSLATGDGEQYF